A selection of T cell receptor beta chains follows, all from one sample in a study of post-analysis software for immune sequencing data. TCRdb used MiXCR to reprocess the PCR reads, holding one entry per CDR3 protein. Here the sample spans over 150,000 distinct CDR3 sequences, about 34% being singletons. Material: blood, obtained after autologous hematopoietic stem cell transplantation. The receptors derive from a girl under 18 with multiple sclerosis. Each CDR3 is given with its conserved first and last residue. Fields, in order: D gene, J gene, clone size, V gene, CDR3 DNA, CDR3 protein. A D gene is named only where the DNA matches it firmly. Expanded clones get a size class; other rows say once, few or many, or leave the size out.

d_call: .; j_call: TRBJ1-1; clone_size: few; v_call: TRBV27; cdr3_nt: TGTGCCAGCAGTTTATCGGGCAGAGACTTCATGAACACTGAAGCTTTCTTT; cdr3_aa: CASSLSGRDFMNTEAFF
d_call: .; j_call: TRBJ1-1; clone_size: .; v_call: TRBV20-1; cdr3_nt: TGCAGTGCTAGGACCCCAGGGTGGGCGGGAGGCACTGAAGCTTTCTTT; cdr3_aa: CSARTPGWAGGTEAFF
d_call: .; j_call: TRBJ1-5; clone_size: many; v_call: TRBV5-5; cdr3_nt: TGTGCCAGCAGCTTTCTGATTGCTCAGCCCCAGCATTTT; cdr3_aa: CASSFLIAQPQHF
d_call: .; j_call: TRBJ2-3; clone_size: .; v_call: TRBV12-3/TRBV12-4; cdr3_nt: TGTGCCAGCACCTCCTTCACTCGGGAAATGACAGATACGCAGTATTTT; cdr3_aa: CASTSFTREMTDTQYF
d_call: TRBD2; j_call: TRBJ2-1; clone_size: few; v_call: TRBV4-2; cdr3_nt: TGTGCCAGCAGCCAAGTCACGGGACTAGCGGGAGGGCGGGGCAATGAGCAGTTCTTC; cdr3_aa: CASSQVTGLAGGRGNEQFF
d_call: TRBD2; j_call: TRBJ2-1; clone_size: .; v_call: TRBV3-1; cdr3_nt: TGTGCCAGCAGCCAAGAGCATAGCGGGCTGAACAATGAGCAGTTCTTC; cdr3_aa: CASSQEHSGLNNEQFF
d_call: TRBD1; j_call: TRBJ2-6; clone_size: .; v_call: TRBV27; cdr3_nt: TGTGCCAGCGGCCGGGACAGAGTCTCTGGGGCCAACGTCCTGACTTTC; cdr3_aa: CASGRDRVSGANVLTF
d_call: TRBD2; j_call: TRBJ2-3; clone_size: .; v_call: TRBV7-2; cdr3_nt: TGTGCCAGCCGACTAGCGGGATTGAGCACAGATACGCAGTATTTT; cdr3_aa: CASRLAGLSTDTQYF
d_call: .; j_call: TRBJ2-1; clone_size: .; v_call: TRBV27; cdr3_nt: TGTGCCAGCAGTTTAGCGGAGTACAATGAGCAGTTCTTC; cdr3_aa: CASSLAEYNEQFF
d_call: .; j_call: TRBJ2-5; clone_size: .; v_call: TRBV20-1; cdr3_nt: TGCAGTGCTAGCGGCGACAGTCCCCCTTACGGGCAGTACTTC; cdr3_aa: CSASGDSPPYGQYF
d_call: TRBD1; j_call: TRBJ1-2; clone_size: .; v_call: TRBV20-1; cdr3_nt: TGCAGTGCTAGAGGGGACAGGGTTTATGGCTACACCTTC; cdr3_aa: CSARGDRVYGYTF
d_call: .; j_call: TRBJ2-7; clone_size: .; v_call: TRBV3-1; cdr3_nt: TGTGCCAGCAGCCAAGAATCTCTCTGGGGTGAGCAGTACTTC; cdr3_aa: CASSQESLWGEQYF
d_call: TRBD1; j_call: TRBJ2-1; clone_size: .; v_call: TRBV27; cdr3_nt: TGTGCCAGCAGTGCCGGGACAGGGTCCTACGAGCAGTTCTTC; cdr3_aa: CASSAGTGSYEQFF
d_call: TRBD2; j_call: TRBJ2-7; clone_size: few; v_call: TRBV7-9; cdr3_nt: TGTGCCAGCAGCCGGACTAGCGGGAGACTAGGCGAGCAGTACTTC; cdr3_aa: CASSRTSGRLGEQYF
d_call: .; j_call: TRBJ2-7; clone_size: .; v_call: TRBV7-9; cdr3_nt: TGTGCCACCTCAGAAACCTACGAGCAGTACTTC; cdr3_aa: CATSETYEQYF
d_call: TRBD2; j_call: TRBJ2-7; clone_size: .; v_call: TRBV4-2; cdr3_nt: TGTGCCAGCAGCCCAGGGACTAGCGGGAGCGCCTACGAGCAGTACTTC; cdr3_aa: CASSPGTSGSAYEQYF
d_call: .; j_call: TRBJ2-1; clone_size: once; v_call: TRBV29-1; cdr3_nt: TGCAGCGTTGAAGTGGGGACTGTACGGGGTGAGCAGTTCTTC; cdr3_aa: CSVEVGTVRGEQFF
d_call: TRBD2; j_call: TRBJ2-1; clone_size: few; v_call: TRBV20-1; cdr3_nt: TGCAGTGCTACCCCAGGACTAGCGGGAGGGTACAATGAGCAGTTCTTC; cdr3_aa: CSATPGLAGGYNEQFF
d_call: .; j_call: TRBJ2-5; clone_size: .; v_call: TRBV20-1; cdr3_nt: TGCAGTGCCAGGTCAAAAGGGACCCAGTACTTC; cdr3_aa: CSARSKGTQYF
d_call: .; j_call: TRBJ2-1; clone_size: few; v_call: TRBV6-5; cdr3_nt: TGTGCCAGCAGCCGGAGCTCCTACAATGAGCAGTTCTTC; cdr3_aa: CASSRSSYNEQFF
d_call: .; j_call: TRBJ1-4; clone_size: .; v_call: TRBV29-1; cdr3_nt: TGCAGCGTTGGTCAGGGGAGCACTAATGAAAAACTGTTTTTT; cdr3_aa: CSVGQGSTNEKLFF
d_call: .; j_call: TRBJ1-5; clone_size: .; v_call: TRBV6-5; cdr3_nt: TGTGCCAGCAGTCACAAGGGAGGTCCCAATCAGCCCCAGCATTTT; cdr3_aa: CASSHKGGPNQPQHF
d_call: .; j_call: TRBJ1-1; clone_size: .; v_call: TRBV6-2/TRBV6-3; cdr3_nt: TGTGCCAGCAGTTACTCATGGATGAACACTGAAGCTTTCTTT; cdr3_aa: CASSYSWMNTEAFF
d_call: .; j_call: TRBJ1-2; clone_size: few; v_call: TRBV7-9; cdr3_nt: TGTGCCAGCAGCCCCAAACGGCGTGGCTACACCTTC; cdr3_aa: CASSPKRRGYTF
d_call: .; j_call: TRBJ2-1; clone_size: few; v_call: TRBV11-1; cdr3_nt: TGTGCCAGCAGCCCCCTAGCAGGAGAGAACAATGAGCAGTTCTTC; cdr3_aa: CASSPLAGENNEQFF
d_call: TRBD2; j_call: TRBJ2-1; clone_size: .; v_call: TRBV29-1; cdr3_nt: TGCAGCGTGGGGGGACTAGCGGGGAATGAGCAGTTCTTC; cdr3_aa: CSVGGLAGNEQFF
d_call: .; j_call: TRBJ1-1; clone_size: .; v_call: TRBV20-1; cdr3_nt: TGCAGTGCTAGAGATTACCGCGTGGGGATGAACACTGAAGCTTTCTTT; cdr3_aa: CSARDYRVGMNTEAFF
d_call: TRBD1; j_call: TRBJ2-3; clone_size: once; v_call: TRBV6-1; cdr3_nt: TGTGCCAGCAGTGTAGTTGGACAGGGGAGGAGAGATACGCAGTATTTT; cdr3_aa: CASSVVGQGRRDTQYF
d_call: TRBD1; j_call: TRBJ1-1; clone_size: many; v_call: TRBV20-1; cdr3_nt: TGCAGTGCTGACAGGGGGGACACTGAAGCTTTCTTT; cdr3_aa: CSADRGDTEAFF
d_call: TRBD2; j_call: TRBJ2-3; clone_size: many; v_call: TRBV4-2; cdr3_nt: TGTGCCAGCAGCGCGCGGGGGGCCGAGGGAACAGATACGCAGTATTTT; cdr3_aa: CASSARGAEGTDTQYF
d_call: TRBD2; j_call: TRBJ2-4; clone_size: .; v_call: TRBV7-3; cdr3_nt: TGTGCCAGCAGCTTAAGGATAGCGGGAGAGCAGTACTTC; cdr3_aa: CASSLRIAGEQYF
d_call: .; j_call: TRBJ1-4; clone_size: few; v_call: TRBV27; cdr3_nt: TGTGCCACCGGACGGGTTGGTTCTAATGAAAAACTGTTTTTT; cdr3_aa: CATGRVGSNEKLFF
d_call: .; j_call: TRBJ2-7; clone_size: .; v_call: TRBV20-1; cdr3_nt: TGCAGTGCTATGCCGGGACTCGGCTATGAGCAGTACTTC; cdr3_aa: CSAMPGLGYEQYF
d_call: .; j_call: TRBJ1-1; clone_size: .; v_call: TRBV5-1; cdr3_nt: TGCGCCAGCAGCTTAACGGGAATGAACACTGAAGCTTTCTTT; cdr3_aa: CASSLTGMNTEAFF
d_call: TRBD1; j_call: TRBJ2-3; clone_size: .; v_call: TRBV10-3; cdr3_nt: TGTGCCATCAGTAACAGGGGGCCAGATACGCAGTATTTT; cdr3_aa: CAISNRGPDTQYF
d_call: .; j_call: TRBJ1-2; clone_size: .; v_call: TRBV6-2/TRBV6-3; cdr3_nt: TGTGCCAGCACCCCGAGGGGGGTCTCTCCTAACTATGGCTACACCTTC; cdr3_aa: CASTPRGVSPNYGYTF
d_call: TRBD1; j_call: TRBJ1-4; clone_size: few; v_call: TRBV20-1; cdr3_nt: TGCAGTGCTAGAGACGGAGACAGGGACAGACTGTTTTTT; cdr3_aa: CSARDGDRDRLFF
d_call: TRBD1; j_call: TRBJ2-7; clone_size: .; v_call: TRBV7-6; cdr3_nt: TGTGCCAGCAGCTTGGGACAGGGGAAGGGGTACGAGCAGTACTTC; cdr3_aa: CASSLGQGKGYEQYF
d_call: TRBD2; j_call: TRBJ2-1; clone_size: few; v_call: TRBV6-2/TRBV6-3; cdr3_nt: TGTGCCAGCAGTTACCATGCCGGGACTAAGTCCAATGAGCAGTTCTTC; cdr3_aa: CASSYHAGTKSNEQFF
d_call: .; j_call: TRBJ2-1; clone_size: few; v_call: TRBV7-3; cdr3_nt: TGTGCCAGCAGCTCGGGGCCTAACAATGAGCAGTTCTTC; cdr3_aa: CASSSGPNNEQFF
d_call: .; j_call: TRBJ2-3; clone_size: .; v_call: TRBV5-1; cdr3_nt: TGCGCCAGCAGCTTGGGCGTGGGGGACACAGATACGCAGTATTTT; cdr3_aa: CASSLGVGDTDTQYF
d_call: .; j_call: TRBJ2-6; clone_size: many; v_call: TRBV12-3/TRBV12-4; cdr3_nt: TGTGCCAGCAGTTTCCCTGGGGCCGGGGCCAACGTCCTGACTTTC; cdr3_aa: CASSFPGAGANVLTF
d_call: .; j_call: TRBJ1-2; clone_size: many; v_call: TRBV29-1; cdr3_nt: TGCAGCGTTGAAGAGAGGGATGGCTACACCTTC; cdr3_aa: CSVEERDGYTF
d_call: .; j_call: TRBJ2-1; clone_size: .; v_call: TRBV9; cdr3_nt: TGTGCCAGCAGCGTCGGCGGGACCGTTTACAATGAGCAGTTCTTC; cdr3_aa: CASSVGGTVYNEQFF
d_call: .; j_call: TRBJ2-6; clone_size: .; v_call: TRBV20-1; cdr3_nt: TGCAGTGCTAGGTCCGAGTCTGGGGCCAACGTCCTGACTTTC; cdr3_aa: CSARSESGANVLTF
d_call: .; j_call: TRBJ2-5; clone_size: .; v_call: TRBV7-9; cdr3_nt: TGTGCCAGCAGCTTTGGCGGGACAGAACAAGAGACCCAGTACTTC; cdr3_aa: CASSFGGTEQETQYF
d_call: TRBD2; j_call: TRBJ2-5; clone_size: .; v_call: TRBV20-1; cdr3_nt: TGCAGTGCTACCGGGACTAGCGGGCCTTCGGCCCAGTACTTC; cdr3_aa: CSATGTSGPSAQYF
d_call: TRBD2; j_call: TRBJ2-7; clone_size: few; v_call: TRBV7-9; cdr3_nt: TGTGCCAGCAGCCAAGGACTAGCGGGGCTCTACGAGCAGTACTTC; cdr3_aa: CASSQGLAGLYEQYF